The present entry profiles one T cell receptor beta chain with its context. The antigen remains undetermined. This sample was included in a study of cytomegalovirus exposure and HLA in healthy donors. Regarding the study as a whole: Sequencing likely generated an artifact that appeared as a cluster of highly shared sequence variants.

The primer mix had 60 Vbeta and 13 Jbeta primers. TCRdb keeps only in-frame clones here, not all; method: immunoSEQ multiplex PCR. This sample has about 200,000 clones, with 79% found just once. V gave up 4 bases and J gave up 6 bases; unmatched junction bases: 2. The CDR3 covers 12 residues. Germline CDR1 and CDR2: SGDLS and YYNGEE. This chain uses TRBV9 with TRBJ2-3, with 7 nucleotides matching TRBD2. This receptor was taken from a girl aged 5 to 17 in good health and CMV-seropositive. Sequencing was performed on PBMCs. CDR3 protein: CASSPRGDTQYF. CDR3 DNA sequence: TGTGCCAGCAGCCCGCGGGGGGATACGCAGTATTTT.